Below are 21 T cell receptor beta chains sequenced from a single sample in a study of T cells in Graves' hyperthyroidism and ophthalmopathy (dated by TCRdb to 2018 to 2020). Library generation was performed with multiplex PCR. The instrument given in TCRdb is Illumina HiSeq 2000. TCR beta CDR3 regions were amplified from RNA transcripts. For the first round of RT-PCR on the TCR CDR3, the HTBI primer set was used together with the Qiagen OneStep RT-PCR kit. TCRdb reran the public reads through fastp at Q25 and MiXCR, keeping productive beta chains. Each CDR3 protein gets just one entry, which takes the most common genes and DNA from the rows behind it. The sample table contains approximately 870,000 distinct CDR3 sequences; only one count was recorded for 38% of them. 7% to 10% of the sample is held by the ten biggest clonotypes. The sample was blood. The receptors originated from a man younger than 35 with Graves' hyperthyroidism.

This clonotype was found a few times. V gene TRBV4-3 combines with J gene TRBJ1-1; D is unresolved. The germline CDR1 and CDR2 sequences are LGHNA and YSLEER. The CDR3 is made up of 16 amino acids. V gave up 5 bases and J gave up 4 bases, with 20 bases separating them. CDR3 DNA: TGCGCCAGCAGCTCACAGACGTCCAGAGTAGGCACTGAAGCTTTCTTT. Translated, it gives CASSSQTSRVGTEAFF.

The rearrangement links TRBV9 to TRBJ2-7, with D perhaps matching TRBD2 (5 bases). Germline CDR1 and CDR2: SGDLS and YYNGEE. The CDR3 consists of 15 residues. Trimming took off 0 bases at V and 0 bases at J, with 10 bases between the two ends. CDR3 sequence: CASSVEGSPSYEQYF. The CDR3 nucleotides read TGTGCCAGCAGCGTAGAAGGGAGTCCCTCCTACGAGCAGTACTTC.

The J gene is TRBJ1-4, the V gene TRBV7-9; a possible D gene is TRBD1 (6 bases). V was pared by 0 bases and J by 8 bases, with 10 bases between. The CDR3 is 14 residues long. Germline V gene data show CDR1 as SEHNR and CDR2 as FQNEAQ (reference sequence). CDR3 sequence: CASSLAHREEKLFF. CDR3 nucleotides: TGTGCCAGCAGCTTAGCCCACAGGGAAGAAAAACTGTTTTTT. The full variable domain, in which reference TRBV7-9 and TRBJ1-4 provide the parts outside the CDR3, is DTGVSQNPRHKITKRGQNVTFRCDPISEHNRLYWYRQTLGQGPEFLTYFQNEAQLEKSRLLSDRFSAERPKGSFSTLEIQRTEQGDSAMYLCASSLAHREEKLFFGSGTQLSVL.

V and J are TRBV12-3 or TRBV12-4 and TRBJ1-5; 8 bases are a match to TRBD1. The CDR3 runs to 14 residues. The trim removed 2 bases at V and 5 bases at J, leaving 2 bases unmatched. CDR3 sequence: CASSLKTGDQPQHF. CDR3 sequence (DNA): TGTGCCAGCAGTTTAAAGACAGGGGATCAGCCCCAGCATTTT.

V is TRBV7-9 and J is TRBJ2-7; no firm D call. V was cut by 1 base and J by 0 bases, with 19 bases left in between. Germline V gene data show CDR1 as SEHNR and CDR2 as FQNEAQ (reference sequence). The CDR3 is 18 residues long. This CDR3 is CASSLEVELDGYSYEQYF. CDR3 sequence (DNA): TGTGCCAGCAGCTTAGAGGTCGAGTTGGACGGATACTCCTACGAGCAGTACTTC. Variable domain in full (rest from reference TRBV7-9 and TRBJ2-7): DTGVSQNPRHKITKRGQNVTFRCDPISEHNRLYWYRQTLGQGPEFLTYFQNEAQLEKSRLLSDRFSAERPKGSFSTLEIQRTEQGDSAMYLCASSLEVELDGYSYEQYFGPGTRLTVT.

This sequence joins TRBV2 and TRBJ2-6, with a possible D match to TRBD1 (6 bases). Germline V CDR1 and CDR2: SNHLY, FYNNEI. V lost 10 bases to trimming and J lost 1 base, with 11 bases between them. The CDR3 is made up of 14 amino acids. CDR3 protein: CATQGGSGANVLTF. The CDR3 bases are TGTGCCACTCAAGGGGGATCTGGGGCCAACGTCCTGACTTTC.

The V call is TRBV9, the J call TRBJ1-5, with D perhaps TRBD1 (5 bases). The CDR3 covers 17 residues. V was cut by 4 bases and J by 0 bases, with 17 bases left in between. Germline CDR1 is SGDLS and CDR2 is YYNGEE. The CDR3 loop is CASSSGLSGYSNQPQHF. In DNA form, the CDR3 reads TGTGCCAGCAGCTCGGGACTTTCCGGATATAGCAATCAGCCCCAGCATTTT.

V and J are TRBV6-1 and TRBJ1-5; no definite D call. The germline gives CDR1 MNHNS, CDR2 SASEGT. Trimming pared 1 base from V and 0 bases from J, leaving 13 bases between. The CDR3 consists of 17 residues. CDR3 bases: TGTGCCAGCAGTGAAGTTGTGAAGGGATATAGCAATCAGCCCCAGCATTTT. Its protein product is CASSEVVKGYSNQPQHF.

The J gene is TRBJ2-5, the V gene TRBV7-2, with TRBD1 matching over 12 bases. Germline CDR1 reads SGHTA; CDR2 reads FQGNSA. V was clipped by 5 bases and J by 5 bases; unmatched bases: 12. The CDR3 covers 17 residues. The CDR3 DNA reads TGTGCCAGCAGCCGAGCACAGGGGACAGGGGGCGGGGAGACCCAGTACTTC. Its translation is CASSRAQGTGGGETQYF. Filled out from reference TRBV7-2 and TRBJ2-5, the complete variable domain reads GAGVSQSPSNKVTEKGKDVELRCDPISGHTALYWYRQSLGQGLEFLIYFQGNSAPDKSGLPSDRFSAERTGGSVSTLTIQRTQQEDSAVYLCASSRAQGTGGGETQYFGPGTRLLVL.

V is TRBV10-2 and J is TRBJ1-6, with D maybe TRBD1 (5 bases). Trimming left V 2 bases short and J 9 bases short, with 11 bases between. Per germline, CDR1 WSHSY and CDR2 SAAADI. This CDR3 comprises 14 residues. The CDR3 region has the DNA TGCGCCAGCAGTGAGACCTCAGGGACTTCACCCCTCCACTTT. Translating gives CASSETSGTSPLHF.

There are many counts of this clonotype. The chain couples TRBV11-3 to TRBJ2-7; D is unclear. Germline V gives CDR1 SGHNT, CDR2 YENEEA. This CDR3 comprises 13 residues. V dropped 10 bases and J dropped 0 bases, with 13 bases sitting between them. DNA of the CDR3: TGTGCCACCGCCCTACAGAGCTCCTACGAGCAGTACTTC. Encoded protein: CATALQSSYEQYF. Variable domain in full (rest from reference TRBV11-3 and TRBJ2-7): EAGVVQSPRYKIIEKKQPVAFWCNPISGHNTLYWYLQNLGQGPELLIRYENEEAVDDSQLPKDRFSAERLKGVDSTLKIQPAELGDSAVYLCATALQSSYEQYFGPGTRLTVT.

This clonotype occurred many times. The rearrangement joins TRBV20-1 to TRBJ2-7; a possible D gene is TRBD1 (7 bases). The germline V and J ends were trimmed by 6 bases and 0 bases, with 12 bases remaining between them. This CDR3 has 13 residues. Germline V lookup: CDR1 DFQATT, CDR2 SNEGSKA (reference sequence). DNA for the CDR3: TGCAGTGCGCAGGGGGGTTACTCCTACGAGCAGTACTTC. Its protein product is CSAQGGYSYEQYF.

This clonotype was counted many times. The chain couples TRBV7-8 to TRBJ2-5, with D possibly TRBD2 on 5 matching bases. Trimming removed 4 bases at V and 3 bases at J, with 6 bases between. CDR3 length: 12 amino acids. Germline V gives CDR1 SGHVS, CDR2 FQNEAQ. In DNA, the CDR3 is TGTGCCAGCAGCTCGGAGGAAGAGACCCAGTACTTC. This sequence encodes CASSSEEETQYF. The whole variable domain, remainder taken from reference TRBV7-8 and TRBJ2-5, is GAGVSQSPRYKVAKRGQDVALRCDPISGHVSLFWYQQALGQGPEFLTYFQNEAQLDKSGLPSDRFFAERPEGSVSTLKIQRTQQEDSAVYLCASSSEEETQYFGPGTRLLVL.

This clonotype was detected many times. The CDR3 here is CASSAGNEQYF. CDR3 DNA: TGTGCCAGCAGCGCAGGCAACGAGCAGTACTTC. This sequence joins TRBV9 and TRBJ2-7; D not certain. There are 11 residues in the CDR3. Germline CDR1 is SGDLS and CDR2 is YYNGEE. Trimming shortened V by 3 bases and J by 5 bases, and 6 bases separated the two germline ends.

The rearrangement joins TRBV2 to TRBJ1-5; D remains unclear. V was clipped by 6 bases and J by 2 bases, with 11 bases between them. The CDR3 runs to 14 residues. Germline V gene data show CDR1 as SNHLY and CDR2 as FYNNEI. The CDR3 sequence is CASREPGRNQPQHF. In DNA, the CDR3 is TGTGCCAGCAGGGAACCCGGGCGCAATCAGCCCCAGCATTTT.

Regarding this clonotype: A much larger clone sits a single nucleotide away, making a read error possible. This CDR3 is missing its conserved last phenylalanine or tryptophan, likely due to a read error. The chain recombines TRBV20-1 with TRBJ2-7; 9 bases match TRBD2. Looked up from germline, CDR1 is DFQATT and CDR2 is SNEGSKA (reference sequence). The CDR3 length is 14 residues. Unmatched junction bases numbered 9, after V lost 4 bases and J lost 5 bases. The DNA for the CDR3 is TGCAGTGCTAAACCGGGACTAGCAGGCCACGAGCAGTACCTC. Its protein product is CSAKPGLAGHEQYL.

This clonotype was detected many times. The rearrangement uses TRBV7-9 and TRBJ2-5; D is ambiguous. Germline lookup yields CDR1 SEHNR and CDR2 FQNEAQ (reference sequence). The CDR3 has 11 amino acids. V shed 9 bases and J shed 5 bases, with 10 bases lying between them. CDR3 loop: CARELGETQYF. CDR3 nucleotides: TGTGCCAGGGAGCTTGGGGAGACCCAGTACTTC.

V and J are TRBV2 and TRBJ2-7, with a weak D call TRBD2 (5 bases). V lost 6 bases and J lost 6, with 12 bases in between. CDR1 is SNHLY and CDR2 is FYNNEI in the germline V gene. The length of the CDR3 is 12 residues. The CDR3 loop is CASSDPGVEQYF. CDR3 sequence (DNA): TGTGCCAGCAGCGATCCCGGGGTCGAGCAGTACTTC.

The rearrangement uses TRBV20-1 and TRBJ2-7, with 8 bases matching TRBD2. Germline V CDR1 and CDR2: DFQATT, SNEGSKA (reference sequence). The CDR3 loop spans 15 amino acids. The J segment lost 4 bases and the V segment lost 6 bases, leaving 14 bases of the junction unmatched. In DNA form, the CDR3 reads TGCAGTGCCCTCTTAGGGATAGCGGGGCGTTACGAGCAGTACTTC. Encoded protein: CSALLGIAGRYEQYF.

This clonotype was picked up a small number of times. V and J are TRBV6-5 and TRBJ1-3, with D possibly matching TRBD1 (5 bases). This CDR3 spans 14 amino acids. Looked up from germline, CDR1 is MNHEY and CDR2 is SVGAGI. Trimming left V 6 bases short and J 0 bases short, with 9 bases between. CDR3 DNA: TGTGCCAGCAGGCCGAGGGGCTCTGGAAACACCATATATTTT. Residues: CASRPRGSGNTIYF.

The chain is built from TRBV13 and TRBJ1-3; TRBD1 matches at 11 bases. Germline values: CDR1 PRHDT, CDR2 FYEKMQ (reference sequence). The CDR3 length is 17 residues. V lost 5 bases to trimming and J lost 0 bases; unmatched junction nucleotides: 6. The CDR3 is CASSTWTGGSSGNTIYF. CDR3 in DNA: TGTGCCAGCAGCACCTGGACAGGGGGCTCCTCTGGAAACACCATATATTTT.